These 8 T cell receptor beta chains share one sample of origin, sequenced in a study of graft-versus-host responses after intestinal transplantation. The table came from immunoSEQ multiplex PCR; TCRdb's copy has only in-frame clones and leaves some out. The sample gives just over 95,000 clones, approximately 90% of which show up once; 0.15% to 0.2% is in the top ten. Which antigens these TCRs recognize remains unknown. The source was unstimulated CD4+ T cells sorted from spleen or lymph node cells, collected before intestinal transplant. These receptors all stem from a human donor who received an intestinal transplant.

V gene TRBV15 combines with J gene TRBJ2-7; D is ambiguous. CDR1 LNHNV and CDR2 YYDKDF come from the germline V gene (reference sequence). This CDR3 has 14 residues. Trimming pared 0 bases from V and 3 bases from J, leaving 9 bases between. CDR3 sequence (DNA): TGTGCCACCAGCAGAGATTTACCCAGCTACGAGCAGTACTTC. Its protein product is CATSRDLPSYEQYF. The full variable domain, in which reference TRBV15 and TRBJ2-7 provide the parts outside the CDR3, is DAMVIQNPRYQVTQFGKPVTLSCSQTLNHNVMYWYQQKSSQAPKLLFHYYDKDFNNEADTPDNFQSRRPNTSFCFLDIRSPGLGDTAMYLCATSRDLPSYEQYFGPGTRLTVT.

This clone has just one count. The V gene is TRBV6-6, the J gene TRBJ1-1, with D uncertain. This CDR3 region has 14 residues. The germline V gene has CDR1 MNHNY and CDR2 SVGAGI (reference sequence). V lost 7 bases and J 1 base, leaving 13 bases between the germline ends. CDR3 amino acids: CASTGDYRNTEAFF. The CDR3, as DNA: TGTGCCAGCACCGGCGACTACAGGAACACTGAAGCTTTCTTT.

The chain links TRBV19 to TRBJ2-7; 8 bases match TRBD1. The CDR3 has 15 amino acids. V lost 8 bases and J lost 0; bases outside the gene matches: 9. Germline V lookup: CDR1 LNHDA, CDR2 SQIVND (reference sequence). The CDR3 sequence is CASYEPGQDSYEQYF. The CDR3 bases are TGTGCCAGTTATGAACCGGGACAGGACTCCTACGAGCAGTACTTC.

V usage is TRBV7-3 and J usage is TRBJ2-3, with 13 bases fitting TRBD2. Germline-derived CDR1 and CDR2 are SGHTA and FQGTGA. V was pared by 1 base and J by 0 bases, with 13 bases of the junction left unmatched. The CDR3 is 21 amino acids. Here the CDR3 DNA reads TGTGCCAGCAGCTTAAACCCAGGACTAGCGGGGGCCAGTGCTAGCACAGATACGCAGTATTTT. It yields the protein CASSLNPGLAGASASTDTQYF.

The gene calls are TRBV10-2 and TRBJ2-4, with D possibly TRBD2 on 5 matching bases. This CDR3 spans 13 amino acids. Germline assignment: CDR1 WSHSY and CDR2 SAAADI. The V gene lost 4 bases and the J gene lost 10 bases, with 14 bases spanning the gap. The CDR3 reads CASSGGVRRIQYF. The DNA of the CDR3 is TGCGCCAGCAGTGGGGGAGTGAGGAGAATTCAGTACTTC.

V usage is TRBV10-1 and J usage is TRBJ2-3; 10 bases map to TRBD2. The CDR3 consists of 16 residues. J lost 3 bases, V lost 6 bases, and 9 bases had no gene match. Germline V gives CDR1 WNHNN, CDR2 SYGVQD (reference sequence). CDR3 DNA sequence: TGCGCCAGCAGCGGGGGGCTAGCGGGAGCAACAGATACGCAGTATTTT. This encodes CASSGGLAGATDTQYF.

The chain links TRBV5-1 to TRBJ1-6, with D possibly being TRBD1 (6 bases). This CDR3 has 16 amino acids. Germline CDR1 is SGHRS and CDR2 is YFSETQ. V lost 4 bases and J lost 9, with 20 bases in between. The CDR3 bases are TGCGCCAGCAGCAACCCCCCAGGGGTGTTGGGTTCACCCCTCCACTTT. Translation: CASSNPPGVLGSPLHF.

The CDR3 loop reads CASLDLGTGYGYTF. The CDR3 region has the DNA TGTGCCAGCCTCGATTTAGGGACAGGCTATGGCTACACCTTC. V is TRBV2 and J is TRBJ1-2; TRBD1 aligns across 8 bases. The CDR3 sequence is 14 residues long. Germline V lookup: CDR1 SNHLY, CDR2 FYNNEI. The trim removed 8 bases at V and 4 bases at J, leaving 9 bases unmatched.